Described below is a single TCR beta chain sequence and its context. The antigen is undetermined. Losses at the gene ends were 5 bases for V and 4 bases for J; bases not matched to a gene: 6. Germline assignment: CDR1 DFQATT and CDR2 SNEGSKA (reference sequence). The CDR3 totals 15 residues. cDNA libraries of TCR beta carried unique molecular identifiers. TCRdb reanalysed the PCR reads using MiXCR and keeps one entry per CDR3 protein. Of 380,000 or so distinct CDR3 sequences detected, roughly 38% appear once; the ten largest clones hold roughly 13%. The data derive from a study of post-analysis software for immune sequencing data. Study results and limitations: Four to six TRBV segments were significantly more frequent in patients than in controls. TRBV5-6, TRBV5-1 and TRBV20-1 were among these segments.

Sequencing was carried out using blood. V and J are TRBV20-1 and TRBJ2-2, with TRBD2 matching over 11 bases. The receptor was isolated from a girl aged 10-17 years with multiple sclerosis. CDR3 coding DNA: TGCAGTGCTGGCACGCTAGCGGGGGGCACCGGGGAGCTGTTTTTT. Residues: CSAGTLAGGTGELFF.